The 25 T cell receptor beta chains below all came from one sample that was sequenced in a study of technical replicates of blood from a few donors. Assay: immunoSEQ multiplex PCR; the TCRdb copy retains only in-frame clones and omits some. Seen here are fewer than 100,000 clones, around 97% observed once, and the top ten hold roughly 0.3%. Sequencing used T cells isolated from PBMCs. The origin of the receptors is a human donor in good health.

The table lists this clone with a count of one. CDR3 amino acids: CASSAYGGVATEAFF. DNA of the CDR3: TGTGCCAGCAGCGCCTACGGAGGAGTGGCAACTGAAGCTTTCTTT. The rearrangement links TRBV9 to TRBJ1-1; D is unresolved. Germline V gene data show CDR1 as SGDLS and CDR2 as YYNGEE. This CDR3 has 15 residues. Between the trimmed V and J ends, which lost 3 bases and 5 bases, there was a span of 17 bases.

The rearrangement uses TRBV28 and TRBJ2-1; the match to TRBD1 covers 7 bases. V was pared by 4 bases and J by 2 bases, with 11 bases of the junction left unmatched. CDR3 length equals 17 residues. From germline, CDR1 is MDHEN and CDR2 SYDVKM. CDR3 in amino acids: CASSSTWGQGAYNEQFF. The CDR3, as DNA: TGTGCCAGCAGTTCTACATGGGGGCAGGGGGCCTACAATGAGCAGTTCTTC.

The genes are TRBV4-1 and TRBJ2-5, with 7 bases lining up with TRBD1. Germline V gene sequence: CDR1 MGHRA, CDR2 YSYEKL. The J segment lost 2 bases and the V segment lost 4 bases, leaving 10 bases of the junction unmatched. CDR3 size: 16 residues. CDR3 residues: CASSPLSTGVQETQYF. CDR3 coding DNA: TGCGCCAGCAGCCCCCTCTCCACAGGGGTTCAAGAGACCCAGTACTTC.

This chain links TRBV11-3 with TRBJ2-7; 7 nucleotides agree with TRBD1. The CDR3 loop spans 13 amino acids. The junction had 3 bases not matched to a gene; V was cut back by 5 bases and J by 2 bases. Per germline, CDR1 SGHNT and CDR2 YENEEA. CDR3 nucleotides: TGTGCCAGCAGCCCCGGGACAGCCTACGAGCAGTACTTC. The encoded protein is CASSPGTAYEQYF.

The chain has TRBV5-1 and TRBJ1-2, with D unclear. Trimming pared 0 bases from V and 4 bases from J, leaving 4 bases between. The CDR3 loop spans 12 amino acids. CDR1 SGHRS and CDR2 YFSETQ come from the germline V gene. Written as DNA, the CDR3 is TGCGCCAGCAGCTTGGCTAGCTATGGCTACACCTTC. This translates into CASSLASYGYTF.

The rearrangement links TRBV10-1 to TRBJ1-2; perhaps TRBD1 as D (6 bases). The CDR3 is 11 amino acids. The ends were cut back, 8 bases at V and 3 bases at J, with 7 bases in the middle. Germline V gene data show CDR1 as WNHNN and CDR2 as SYGVQD (reference sequence). The CDR3 reads CASRTDYGYTF. The CDR3 nucleotides are TGCGCCAGCCGGACAGACTATGGCTACACCTTC.

The chain joins TRBV12-5 to TRBJ2-3; 8 positions agree with TRBD1. The CDR3 contains 19 residues. CDR1 is LGHNT, CDR2 FRNRAP, per germline. J was trimmed by 4 bases and V by 1 base; bases with no gene match: 16. CDR3 nucleotide sequence: TGTGCTAGTGGTTTGGCCCGTTTTATAGGACAGGGCTCGGCAGATACGCAGTATTTT. Translated: CASGLARFIGQGSADTQYF. Full variable domain (rest looked up from reference TRBV12-5 and TRBJ2-3): DARVTQTPRHKVTEMGQEVTMRCQPILGHNTVFWYRQTMMQGLELLAYFRNRAPLDDSGMPKDRFSAEMPDATLATLKIQPSEPRDSAVYFCASGLARFIGQGSADTQYFGPGTRLTVL.

This chain links TRBV30 with TRBJ2-3; D is uncertain. Per the germline V gene, CDR1 is GTSNPN and CDR2 is SVGIG (reference sequence). This CDR3 has 13 amino acids. Trimming removed 2 bases at V and 7 bases at J, with 13 bases between. The CDR3 coding sequence is TGTGCCTGGAGTCCCACTCTTACCCATACGCAGTATTTT. Amino acids: CAWSPTLTHTQYF.

This chain joins TRBV30 and TRBJ2-7; weak D call: TRBD1 (5 bases). Trimming removed 3 bases from V and 3 bases from J, with 9 bases in between. Germline V lookup: CDR1 GTSNPN, CDR2 SVGIG (reference sequence). This CDR3 is 12 amino acids long. CDR3 nucleotides: TGTGCCTGGAGCGTAACAGGCTACGAGCAGTACTTC. It translates to CAWSVTGYEQYF.

The chain combines TRBV9 with TRBJ2-7, with 9 bases that match TRBD1. After removal of 3 bases from V and 3 bases from J, the junction contained 7 bases not matched to a gene. The CDR3 sequence is 15 residues long. CDR1 and CDR2 (germline): SGDLS, YYNGEE. CDR3 amino acids: CASSEAGTGIYEQYF. DNA of the CDR3: TGTGCCAGCAGCGAGGCCGGGACAGGGATCTACGAGCAGTACTTC. The whole variable domain, filled in from reference TRBV9 and TRBJ2-7, reads DSGVTQTPKHLITATGQRVTLRCSPRSGDLSVYWYQQSLDQGLQFLIQYYNGEERAKGNILERFSAQQFPDLHSELNLSSLELGDSALYFCASSEAGTGIYEQYFGPGTRLTVT.

The chain employs TRBV9 and TRBJ2-5; possible D gene TRBD1, 5 bases. The germline V and J ends were trimmed by 3 bases and 5 bases, with 14 bases remaining between them. The CDR3 extends over 14 amino acids. CDR1 SGDLS and CDR2 YYNGEE come from the germline V gene. The CDR3 sequence is CASSASGLAETQYF. The CDR3 DNA is TGTGCCAGCAGCGCCTCAGGGCTCGCGGAGACCCAGTACTTC.

The V and J genes are TRBV30 and TRBJ1-5; the D gene is possibly TRBD1 (6 bases). The CDR3 runs to 13 residues. Germline CDR1 GTSNPN, CDR2 SVGIG (reference sequence). The V end lost 4 bases, the J end lost 4 bases, and 11 bases lay between the germline ends. This CDR3 is CAWKVQGNQPQHF. Here the CDR3 DNA reads TGTGCCTGGAAGGTACAGGGAAATCAGCCCCAGCATTTT.

Written as DNA, the CDR3 is TGTGCCAGTAGTCTTTCCGGGACAGTCTCTGGAAACACCATATATTTT. Translation gives CASSLSGTVSGNTIYF. The genes are TRBV19 and TRBJ1-3, with 7 bases identical to TRBD1. Trimming took 5 bases from V and 0 from J; bases not matched to a gene: 7. This CDR3 spans 16 amino acids. The germline gives CDR1 LNHDA, CDR2 SQIVND (reference sequence).

V usage is TRBV25-1 and J usage is TRBJ1-4; D may be TRBD1 (5 bases). The CDR3 has 14 amino acids. Germline assignment: CDR1 MGHDK and CDR2 SYGVNS. With 11 bases removed from V and 0 bases from J, the gap between germline ends came to 13 bases. The CDR3 bases are TGTGCCCTGGGTGGGGGGGCAACTAATGAAAAACTGTTTTTT. Translated: CALGGGATNEKLFF.

The CDR3 DNA reads TGTGCCAGCAGCTTAGATCAGGCAACCTACGAGCAGTACTTC. It specifies CASSLDQATYEQYF. The V and J genes are TRBV13 and TRBJ2-7; D is ambiguous. V was pared by 1 base and J by 2 bases, with 9 bases between. This CDR3 contains 14 residues. The V gene's germline CDR1 is PRHDT and CDR2 FYEKMQ (reference sequence). Filled out from reference TRBV13 and TRBJ2-7, the complete variable domain reads AAGVIQSPRHLIKEKRETATLKCYPIPRHDTVYWYQQGPGQDPQFLISFYEKMQSDKGSIPDRFSAQQFSDYHSELNMSSLELGDSALYFCASSLDQATYEQYFGPGTRLTVT.

The CDR3 loop is CAISEGRLGDHQPQHF. The DNA for the CDR3 is TGTGCCATCAGTGAGGGTCGTCTGGGAGATCATCAGCCCCAGCATTTT. The V and J genes are TRBV10-3 and TRBJ1-5, with D unresolved. V lost 2 bases to trimming and J lost 5 bases, with 16 bases between them. The CDR3 has 16 residues. The V gene's germline CDR1 is ENHRY and CDR2 SYGVKD.

The chain uses TRBV28 and TRBJ2-7; 12 bases fit TRBD2. Per germline, CDR1 MDHEN and CDR2 SYDVKM. Unmatched junction bases numbered 11, after V lost 4 bases and J lost 7 bases. The CDR3 is made up of 16 amino acids. DNA of the CDR3: TGTGCCAGCAGTTCACCCAGACTAGCGGGAGAGGTTGAGCAGTACTTC. Its translation: CASSSPRLAGEVEQYF.

The V gene is TRBV27, the J gene TRBJ1-3, with 7 nucleotides matching TRBD1. CDR1 and CDR2 from the germline V gene are MNHEY and SMNVEV (reference sequence). V dropped 10 bases and J dropped 5; count of bases not matched to a gene: 32. This CDR3 contains 21 residues. The CDR3 bases are TGTGCCAACAAGGTAGAAAGCCAGGGGGTAGTTGAAGAGGGGGTGAGAAACACCATATATTTT. It specifies CANKVESQGVVEEGVRNTIYF.

The chain recombines TRBV19 with TRBJ1-1, with TRBD1 identical over 7 bases. Germline values: CDR1 LNHDA, CDR2 SQIVND (reference sequence). J gave up 0 bases and V 9 bases, and 7 bases lay outside the gene matches. The CDR3 extends over 14 amino acids. This CDR3 reads CASLRDRLNTEAFF. CDR3 nucleotide sequence: TGTGCCAGCCTCAGGGACAGACTGAACACTGAAGCTTTCTTT.

The gene calls are TRBV6-5 and TRBJ1-2; possibly TRBD1 for D (5 bases). This CDR3 spans 12 amino acids. Germline V gene data show CDR1 as MNHEY and CDR2 as SVGAGI. Trimming stripped 4 bases from V and 5 bases from J, with 8 bases between. The CDR3 DNA reads TGTGCCAGCAGTTTTCGGGGGTATGGCTACACCTTC. This translates into CASSFRGYGYTF.

This chain connects TRBV30 to TRBJ1-1, with 7 bases matching TRBD1. This CDR3 is built from 15 residues. Germline CDR1 reads GTSNPN; CDR2 reads SVGIG (reference sequence). Germline trimming cut 1 base from V and 3 bases from J; bases unmatched to any gene: 8. CDR3 sequence reads: CAWSDPGQGDTEAFF. The CDR3 bases are TGTGCCTGGAGTGACCCGGGCCAGGGGGACACTGAAGCTTTCTTT.

This clone was seen a single time. This chain uses TRBV27 with TRBJ1-1, with D unresolved. The ends were cut back, 5 bases at V and 5 bases at J, with 12 bases in the middle. CDR3 size: 13 residues. Germline CDR1 and CDR2: MNHEY and SMNVEV (reference sequence). CDR3 in amino acids: CASSQIPQTEAFF. CDR3 in DNA: TGTGCCAGCAGTCAGATCCCACAGACTGAAGCTTTCTTT.

CDR3 nucleotides: TGTGCCAGCAGTACCGACAGGGATCAGCCCCAGCATTTT. It codes for CASSTDRDQPQHF. The chain uses TRBV27 and TRBJ1-5, with 7 bases lining up with TRBD1. Germline CDR1 MNHEY, CDR2 SMNVEV (reference sequence). Trimming at V came to 5 bases and at J to 5 bases, leaving 3 bases not matched to a gene. This CDR3 comprises 13 residues.

The chain recombines TRBV7-9 with TRBJ2-7; TRBD2 might be the D (6 bases). CDR1 is SEHNR, CDR2 FQNEAQ, per germline (reference sequence). CDR3 size: 15 residues. Trimming removed 3 bases at V and 0 bases at J, with 12 bases between. This chain's CDR3 is CASSFQSGSSYEQYF. CDR3 bases: TGTGCCAGCAGCTTCCAGAGCGGGTCCTCCTACGAGCAGTACTTC.

This chain links TRBV13 with TRBJ1-1; D ambiguous. Germline-derived CDR1 and CDR2 are PRHDT and FYEKMQ (reference sequence). Trimming pared 10 bases from V and 3 bases from J, leaving 15 bases between. This CDR3 region has 13 residues. The CDR3 spells CATGRLADTEAFF. CDR3 sequence (DNA): TGTGCCACGGGTCGGTTAGCGGACACTGAAGCTTTCTTT.